One TCR beta chain is described in this entry. Its antigen is unknown. No much larger clone exists at a distance of one base, and base qualities are not known. The data are from a study of T cell repertoires in cytomegalovirus infection (dated by TCRdb to between 2017 and 2020). Broadly, across the study: Donor HLA type was relevant to the analysis, as public TCR beta signatures indicated carriage of CMV infection together with the matching HLA type.

The CDR3 goes from the cysteine to the phenylalanine over 12 residues. The read is trimmed to its CDR3 DNA, 36 bases read in frame from base 1. V sheds 5 bases and J sheds 4 bases, leaving 9 bases between their ends. The CDR1 and CDR2 encoded by the germline V gene (reference sequence) are LNHDA and SQIVND. Beyond this particular receptor, the publication reports: Carriers of CMV infection plus the relevant HLA type were discriminated by the cumulative frequency of public TCR beta family members in the study cohort and in an independent 352-donor cohort. In the ex vivo response, HLA-C-restricted CMV-specific TCR beta clonotypes were dominant, and in two of eight donors the single most frequent clonotype came from this HLA-C-restricted group.

Sequencer: Illumina HiSeq 1500. The raw public reads went through TCRdb reprocessing: fastp at Q25, MiXCR clone calling, in-frame beta chains kept. Each record represents a unique CDR3 protein, reported with the most common genes and DNA among its rows. Recorded for this sample are about 230,000 distinct CDR3 sequences; over 20% of them occurred a single time. Over 15% of the sample goes to the ten largest clones. The specimen was CD8+ T cells from PBMCs. Rearrangement joined TRBV19 to TRBJ2-7, with no confident D gene call. This clonotype was obtained from a human donor in good health (CMV status not recorded). Some clones in this sample may be carry-over from other donors' samples. The DNA sequence is TGTGCCAGTAGTCAAGACATTTACGAGCAGTACTTC. Translated, it reads CASSQDIYEQYF. With the portions outside the CDR3 filled from the reference TRBV19 and TRBJ2-7 genes, the complete variable region becomes DGGITQSPKYLFRKEGQNVTLSCEQNLNHDAMYWYRQDPGQGLRLIYYSQIVNDFQKGDIAEGYSVSREKKESFPLTVTSAQKNPTAFYLCASSQDIYEQYFGPGTRLTVT.